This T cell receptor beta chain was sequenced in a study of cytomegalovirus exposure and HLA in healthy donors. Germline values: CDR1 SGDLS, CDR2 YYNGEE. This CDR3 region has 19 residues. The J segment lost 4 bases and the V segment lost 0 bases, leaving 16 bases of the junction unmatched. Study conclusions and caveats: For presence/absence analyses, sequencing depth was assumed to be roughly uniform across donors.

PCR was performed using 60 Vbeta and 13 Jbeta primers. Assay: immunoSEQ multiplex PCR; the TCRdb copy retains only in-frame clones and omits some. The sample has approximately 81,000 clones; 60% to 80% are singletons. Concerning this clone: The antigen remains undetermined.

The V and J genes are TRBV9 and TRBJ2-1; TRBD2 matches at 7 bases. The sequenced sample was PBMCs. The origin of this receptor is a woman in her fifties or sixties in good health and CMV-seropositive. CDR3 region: CASSVGAGTGVGPYNEQFF. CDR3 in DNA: TGTGCCAGCAGCGTAGGAGCGGGAACGGGGGTGGGGCCATACAATGAGCAGTTCTTC.